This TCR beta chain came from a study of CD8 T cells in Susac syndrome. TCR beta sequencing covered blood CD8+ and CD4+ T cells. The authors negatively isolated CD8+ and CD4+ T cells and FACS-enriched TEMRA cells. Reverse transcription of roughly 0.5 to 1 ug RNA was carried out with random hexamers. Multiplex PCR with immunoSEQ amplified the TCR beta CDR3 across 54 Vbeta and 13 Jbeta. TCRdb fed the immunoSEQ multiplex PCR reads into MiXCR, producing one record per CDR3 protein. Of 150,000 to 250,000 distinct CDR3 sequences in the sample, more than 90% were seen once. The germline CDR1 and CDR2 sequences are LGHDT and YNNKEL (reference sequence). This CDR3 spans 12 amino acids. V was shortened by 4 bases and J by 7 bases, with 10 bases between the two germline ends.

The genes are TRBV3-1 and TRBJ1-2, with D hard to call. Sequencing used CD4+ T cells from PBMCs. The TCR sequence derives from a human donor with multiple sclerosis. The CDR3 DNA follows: TGTGCCAGCAGCCCCCTCGGCAGTGGCTACACCTTC. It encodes CASSPLGSGYTF.